This TCR beta chain was retrieved from a study of T cells in Graves' hyperthyroidism and ophthalmopathy. The germline V gene has CDR1 LNHDA and CDR2 SQIVND (reference sequence). Trimming took 1 base from V and 3 from J, leaving 12 bases between them. The CDR3 loop spans 15 amino acids. TCR beta CDR3 regions were amplified from RNA. A first-round RT-PCR of the TCR CDR3 used the HTBI primer set. From the multiplex PCR reads, TCRdb called clonotypes with MiXCR, one entry per CDR3 protein. The sample lists 300,000 to 450,000 distinct CDR3 sequences, roughly 17% occurring once. Researchers barred patients who had uncontrolled infection, other autoimmune disease, pregnancy or lactation. From roughly 9.2 ml of fresh peripheral blood, PBMCs were isolated. To note about this clonotype: Antigen: not known.

Overall study findings and caveats: Blood samples included most of the expanded thyroid clonotypes exceeding 0.001.

The receptor was isolated from a woman aged 25 to 39 with Graves' hyperthyroidism that later progressed to Graves' ophthalmopathy. What was sequenced was blood. The genes are TRBV19 and TRBJ1-1, with D possibly matching TRBD1 (6 bases). The CDR3 DNA reads TGTGCCAGTAGTATAGTTATGACAGGCCACACTGAAGCTTTCTTT. It translates to CASSIVMTGHTEAFF.